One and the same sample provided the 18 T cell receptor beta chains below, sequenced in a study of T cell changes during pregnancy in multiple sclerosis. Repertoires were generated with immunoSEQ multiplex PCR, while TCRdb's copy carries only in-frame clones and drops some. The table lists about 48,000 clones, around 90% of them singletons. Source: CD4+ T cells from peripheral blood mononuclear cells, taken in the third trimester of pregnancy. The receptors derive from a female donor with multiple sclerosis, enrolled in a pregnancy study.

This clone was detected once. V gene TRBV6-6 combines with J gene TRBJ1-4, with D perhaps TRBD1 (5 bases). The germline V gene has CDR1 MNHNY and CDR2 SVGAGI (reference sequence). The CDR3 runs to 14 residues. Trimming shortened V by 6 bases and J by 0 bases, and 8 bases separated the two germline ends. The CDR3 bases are TGTGCCAGCAGCCCAGGGTCAACTAATGAAAAACTGTTTTTT. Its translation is CASSPGSTNEKLFF.

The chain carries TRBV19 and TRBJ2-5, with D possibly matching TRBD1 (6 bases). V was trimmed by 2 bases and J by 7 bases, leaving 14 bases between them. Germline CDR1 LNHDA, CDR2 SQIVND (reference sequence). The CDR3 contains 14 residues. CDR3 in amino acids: CASSIRQVEGTQYF. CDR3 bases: TGTGCCAGTAGTATACGACAGGTGGAAGGGACCCAGTACTTC.

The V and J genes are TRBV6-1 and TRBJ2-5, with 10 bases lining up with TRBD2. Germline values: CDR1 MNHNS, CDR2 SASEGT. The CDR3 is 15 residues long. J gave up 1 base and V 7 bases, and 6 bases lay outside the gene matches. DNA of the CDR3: TGTGCCAGCACTCCACTAGCGGGGTCCCAAGAGACCCAGTACTTC. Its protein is CASTPLAGSQETQYF.

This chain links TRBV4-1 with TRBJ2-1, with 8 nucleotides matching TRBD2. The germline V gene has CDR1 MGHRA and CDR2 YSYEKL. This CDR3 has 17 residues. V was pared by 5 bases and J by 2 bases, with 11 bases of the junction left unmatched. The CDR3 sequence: CASSSWSGSGAYNEQFF. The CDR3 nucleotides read TGCGCCAGCAGCTCCTGGAGCGGTAGCGGGGCCTACAATGAGCAGTTCTTC.

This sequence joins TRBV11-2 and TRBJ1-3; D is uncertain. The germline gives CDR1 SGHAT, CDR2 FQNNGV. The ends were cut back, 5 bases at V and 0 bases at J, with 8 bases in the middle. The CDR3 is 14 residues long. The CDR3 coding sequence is TGTGCCAGCAGCAGGTCGGGCTCTGGAAACACCATATATTTT. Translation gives CASSRSGSGNTIYF.

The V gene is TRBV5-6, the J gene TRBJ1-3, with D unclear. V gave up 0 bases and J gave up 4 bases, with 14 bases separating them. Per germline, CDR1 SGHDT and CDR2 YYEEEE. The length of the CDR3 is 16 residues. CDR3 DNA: TGTGCCAGCAGCTTGGCCGTCGTTCGTCCCGGAAACACCATATATTTT. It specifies CASSLAVVRPGNTIYF.

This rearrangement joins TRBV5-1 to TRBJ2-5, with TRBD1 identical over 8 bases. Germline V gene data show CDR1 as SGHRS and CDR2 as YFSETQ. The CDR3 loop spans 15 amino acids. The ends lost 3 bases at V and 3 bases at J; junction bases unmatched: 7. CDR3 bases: TGCGCCAGCAGCTCTGCCCAGGACAGGGAAGAGACCCAGTACTTC. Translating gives CASSSAQDREETQYF.

CDR3 amino acids: CASSSGTGARNEKLFF. CDR3 DNA sequence: TGTGCCAGCAGCTCAGGGACAGGGGCGCGGAATGAAAAACTGTTTTTT. The chain carries TRBV14 and TRBJ1-4; 10 nucleotides match TRBD1. Germline CDR1 SGHDN, CDR2 FVKESK. CDR3 length equals 16 residues. J gave up 5 bases and V 5 bases, and 8 bases lay outside the gene matches.

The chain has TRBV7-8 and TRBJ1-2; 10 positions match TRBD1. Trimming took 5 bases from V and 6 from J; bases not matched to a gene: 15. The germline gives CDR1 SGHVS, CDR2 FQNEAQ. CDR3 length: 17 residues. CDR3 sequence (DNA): TGTGCCAGCAGCGACATTCCGGGACAGGGGTCCGGAAATGGCTACACCTTC. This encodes CASSDIPGQGSGNGYTF.

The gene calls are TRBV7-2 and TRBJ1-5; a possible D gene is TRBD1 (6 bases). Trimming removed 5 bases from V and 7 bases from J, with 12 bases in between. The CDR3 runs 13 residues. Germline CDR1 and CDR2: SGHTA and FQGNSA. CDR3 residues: CASSRTESQPQHF. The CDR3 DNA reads TGTGCCAGCAGCCGGACAGAGAGCCAGCCCCAGCATTTT.

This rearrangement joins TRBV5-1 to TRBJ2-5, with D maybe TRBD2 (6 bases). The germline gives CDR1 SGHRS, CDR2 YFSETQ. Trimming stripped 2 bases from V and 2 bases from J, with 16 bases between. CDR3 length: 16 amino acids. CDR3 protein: CASSFGASAIQETQYF. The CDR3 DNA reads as TGCGCCAGCAGCTTCGGTGCTAGCGCGATACAAGAGACCCAGTACTTC.

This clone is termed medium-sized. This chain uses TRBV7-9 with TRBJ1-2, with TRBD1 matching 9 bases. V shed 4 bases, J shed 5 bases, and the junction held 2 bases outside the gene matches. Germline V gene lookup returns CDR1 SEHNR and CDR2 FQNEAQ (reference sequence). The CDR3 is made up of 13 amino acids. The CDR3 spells CASSSTGGYGYTF. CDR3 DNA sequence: TGTGCCAGCAGCTCGACAGGGGGGTATGGCTACACCTTC.

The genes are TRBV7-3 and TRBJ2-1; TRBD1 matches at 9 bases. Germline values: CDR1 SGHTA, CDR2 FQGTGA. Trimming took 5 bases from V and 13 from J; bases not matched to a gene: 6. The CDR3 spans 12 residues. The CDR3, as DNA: TGTGCCAGCAGCACTAACAGGGGGCGACAGTTCTTC. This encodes CASSTNRGRQFF.

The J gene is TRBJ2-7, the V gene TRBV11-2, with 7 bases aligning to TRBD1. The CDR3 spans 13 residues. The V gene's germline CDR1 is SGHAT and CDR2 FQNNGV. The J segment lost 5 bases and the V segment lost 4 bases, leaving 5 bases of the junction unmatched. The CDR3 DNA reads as TGTGCCAGCAGCTACGACAGGGACCACGAGCAGTACTTC. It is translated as CASSYDRDHEQYF.

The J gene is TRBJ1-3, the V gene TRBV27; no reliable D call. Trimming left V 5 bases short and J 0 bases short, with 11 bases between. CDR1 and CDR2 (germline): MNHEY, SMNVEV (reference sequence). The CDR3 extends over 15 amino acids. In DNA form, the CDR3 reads TGTGCCAGCAGTAAGGAGCCTAGCTCTGGAAACACCATATATTTT. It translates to CASSKEPSSGNTIYF.

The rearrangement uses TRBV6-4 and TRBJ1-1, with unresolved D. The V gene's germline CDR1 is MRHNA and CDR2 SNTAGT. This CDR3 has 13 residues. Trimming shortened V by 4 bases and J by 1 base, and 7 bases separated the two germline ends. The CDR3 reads CASSVTGNTEAFF. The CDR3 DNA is TGTGCCAGCAGTGTAACGGGGAACACTGAAGCTTTCTTT.

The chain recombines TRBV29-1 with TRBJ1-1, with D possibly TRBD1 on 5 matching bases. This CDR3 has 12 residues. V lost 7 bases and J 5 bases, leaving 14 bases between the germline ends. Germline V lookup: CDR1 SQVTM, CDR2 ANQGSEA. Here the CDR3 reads CSAAARGTEAFF. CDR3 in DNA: TGCAGCGCAGCAGCCCGGGGGACTGAAGCTTTCTTT.

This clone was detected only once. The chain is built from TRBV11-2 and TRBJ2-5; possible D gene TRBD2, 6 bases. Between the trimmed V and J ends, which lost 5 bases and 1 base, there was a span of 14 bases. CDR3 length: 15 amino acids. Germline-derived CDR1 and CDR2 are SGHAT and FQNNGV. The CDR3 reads CASSPLLGGQETQYF. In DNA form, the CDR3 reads TGTGCCAGCAGCCCCCTCTTGGGGGGCCAAGAGACCCAGTACTTC.